The clone carrying this T cell receptor beta chain was observed many times. No antigen is known for it. TCRdb recomputed calls from the 5' RACE reads with MiXCR, one row per CDR3 protein. The sample has around 19,000 distinct CDR3 sequences, about 4.3% seen once. The data derive from a study of early T cells in non-severe SARS-CoV-2 infection. As for the study in general: Sequencing used unsorted whole-blood bulk RNA, so chains lack pairing.

Notes on the study in general: Anti-spike CD8 specificities were favored by VDJdb matching, whose results missed private and CD4 specificities.

Sequencing was carried out using whole blood. The receptor comes from an adult who was a healthcare worker with PCR-confirmed SARS-CoV-2 infection or an uninfected control (not recorded which).

CDR3 loop: CSVVGYREGGQETQYF. Here the CDR3 DNA reads TGCAGCGTTGTGGGGTACCGGGAAGGAGGGCAAGAGACCCAGTACTTC. The chain has TRBV29-1 and TRBJ2-5; the D gene is possibly TRBD2 (6 bases). The germline V and J ends were trimmed by 4 bases and 2 bases, with 20 bases remaining between them. Germline values: CDR1 SQVTM, CDR2 ANQGSEA. This CDR3 region has 16 residues.